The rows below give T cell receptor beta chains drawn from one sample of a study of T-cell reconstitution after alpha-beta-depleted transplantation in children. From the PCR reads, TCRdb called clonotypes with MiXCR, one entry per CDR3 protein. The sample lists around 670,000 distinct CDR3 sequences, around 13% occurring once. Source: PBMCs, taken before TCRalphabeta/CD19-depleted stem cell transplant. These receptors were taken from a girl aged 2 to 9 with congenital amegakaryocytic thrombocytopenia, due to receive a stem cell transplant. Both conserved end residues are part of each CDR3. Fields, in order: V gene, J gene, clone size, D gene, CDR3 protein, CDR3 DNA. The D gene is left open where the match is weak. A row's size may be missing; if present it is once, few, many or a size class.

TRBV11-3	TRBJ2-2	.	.	CASSLDGVADTGELFF	TGTGCCAGCAGCTTAGACGGGGTCGCGGACACCGGGGAGCTGTTTTTT
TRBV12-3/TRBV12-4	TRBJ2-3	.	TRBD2	CASSRGLAASDTQYF	TGTGCCAGCAGCCGAGGGCTAGCGGCGTCAGATACGCAGTATTTT
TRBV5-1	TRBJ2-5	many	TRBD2	CASTVAGGGQETQYF	TGCGCCAGCACTGTAGCGGGAGGCGGGCAAGAGACCCAGTACTTC
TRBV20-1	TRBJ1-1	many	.	CSARRGQMNTEAFF	TGCAGCGCTAGACGAGGACAAATGAACACTGAAGCTTTCTTT
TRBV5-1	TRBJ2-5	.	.	CASSLGRGYQETQYF	TGCGCCAGCAGCTTGGGACGGGGGTACCAAGAGACCCAGTACTTC
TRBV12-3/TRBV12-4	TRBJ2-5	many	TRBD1	CASRNRGLFQETQYF	TGTGCCAGCAGGAACAGGGGTTTGTTCCAAGAGACCCAGTACTTC
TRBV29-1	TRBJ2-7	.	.	CSVGGKRLKPPYEQYF	TGCAGCGTTGGTGGAAAACGACTCAAACCTCCCTACGAGCAGTACTTC
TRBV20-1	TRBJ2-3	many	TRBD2	CSARHATSGVVADTQYF	TGCAGTGCTAGGCACGCGACTAGCGGTGTCGTGGCAGATACGCAGTATTTT
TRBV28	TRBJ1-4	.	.	CASSLRGDGEKLFF	TGTGCCAGCAGTTTAAGGGGGGATGGAGAAAAACTGTTTTTT
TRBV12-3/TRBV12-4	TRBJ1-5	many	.	CASSRDPEFHQPQHF	TGTGCCAGCAGCCGGGACCCAGAATTTCATCAGCCCCAGCATTTT
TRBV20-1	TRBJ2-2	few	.	CSARTLLTGELFF	TGCAGTGCAAGGACTCTCCTCACCGGGGAGCTGTTTTTT
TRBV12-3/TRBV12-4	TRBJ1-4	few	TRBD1	CASRGDSLNEKLFF	TGTGCCAGCAGGGGGGACAGTCTTAATGAAAAACTGTTTTTT
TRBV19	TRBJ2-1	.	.	CASSVGIYNEQFF	TGTGCCAGTAGTGTTGGGATTTACAATGAGCAGTTCTTC
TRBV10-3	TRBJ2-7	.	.	CAISGSGGEQYF	TGTGCCATCAGTGGTTCTGGGGGGGAGCAGTACTTC
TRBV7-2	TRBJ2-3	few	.	CASSLDDGVYTDTQYF	TGTGCCAGCAGCCTTGACGACGGGGTATACACAGATACGCAGTATTTT
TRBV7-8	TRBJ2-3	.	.	CASTESPRLDTQYF	TGTGCCAGCACCGAAAGCCCACGCCTGGATACGCAGTATTTT
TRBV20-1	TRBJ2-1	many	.	CSARDVGGPYNEQFF	TGCAGTGCTAGAGATGTAGGAGGCCCGTACAATGAGCAGTTCTTC
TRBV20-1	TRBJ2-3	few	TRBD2	CSADRGLAVADTQYF	TGCAGTGCGGACCGGGGACTAGCGGTCGCAGATACGCAGTATTTT
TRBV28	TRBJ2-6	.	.	CASGRWKEGNVLTF	TGTGCCAGCGGACGATGGAAGGAGGGCAACGTCCTGACTTTC
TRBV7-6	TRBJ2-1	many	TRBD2	CASRPGLGSNEQFF	TGTGCCAGCAGACCGGGACTAGGGTCCAATGAGCAGTTCTTC
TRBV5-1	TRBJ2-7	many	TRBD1	CASSSPGQGNEQYF	TGCGCCAGCAGCTCGCCGGGACAGGGGAACGAGCAGTACTTC
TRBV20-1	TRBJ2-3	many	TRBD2	CSPGGLAGGSDTQYF	TGCAGCCCAGGTGGCCTAGCGGGAGGTTCAGATACGCAGTATTTT
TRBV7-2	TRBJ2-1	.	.	CASSLGSWGNEQFF	TGTGCCAGCAGCTTGGGGTCATGGGGAAATGAGCAGTTCTTC
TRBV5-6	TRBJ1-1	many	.	CASSPPDSLPTEAFF	TGTGCCAGCAGCCCCCCCGACAGCCTCCCCACTGAAGCTTTCTTT
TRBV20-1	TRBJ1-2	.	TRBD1	CSARDQGDYGYTF	TGCAGTGCTAGAGACCAGGGGGACTATGGCTACACCTTC
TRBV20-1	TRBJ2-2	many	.	CGTRGNTGELFF	TGCGGGACGCGGGGGAACACCGGGGAGCTGTTTTTT
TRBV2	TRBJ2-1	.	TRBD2	CASWVGSGGSNEQFF	TGTGCCAGCTGGGTAGGCAGCGGGGGGTCCAATGAGCAGTTCTTC
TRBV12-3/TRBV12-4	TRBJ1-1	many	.	CATDVGGGTEAFF	TGTGCCACAGACGTGGGTGGTGGCACTGAAGCTTTCTTT
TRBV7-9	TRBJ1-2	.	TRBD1	CASSSAGQGLGYGYTF	TGTGCCAGCAGCTCAGCCGGACAGGGGCTTGGATATGGCTACACCTTC
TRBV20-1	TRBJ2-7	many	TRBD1	CSARDPGQGYEQYF	TGCAGTGCTAGAGATCCGGGACAGGGCTACGAGCAGTACTTC
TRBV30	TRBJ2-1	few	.	CACASSGMRNEQFF	TGTGCCTGCGCCTCTTCCGGGATGAGGAATGAGCAGTTCTTC
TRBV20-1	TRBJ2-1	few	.	CSALPQGNEQFF	TGCAGTGCCCTCCCCCAGGGGAATGAGCAGTTCTTC
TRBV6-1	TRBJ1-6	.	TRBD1	CASSPGQESSYNSPLHF	TGTGCCAGCAGCCCCGGACAGGAGAGCTCCTATAATTCACCCCTCCACTTT
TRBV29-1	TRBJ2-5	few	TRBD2	CSVGRRLAGSETQYF	TGCAGCGTTGGAAGGAGACTAGCGGGAAGTGAGACCCAGTACTTC
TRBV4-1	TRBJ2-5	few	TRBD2	CASSQDLTGTSGSRKETQYF	TGCGCCAGCAGCCAAGATCTAACCGGGACTAGCGGGAGTCGGAAAGAGACCCAGTACTTC
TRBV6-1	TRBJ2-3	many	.	CASRGDGTDTQYF	TGTGCCAGCAGGGGGGACGGCACAGATACGCAGTATTTT
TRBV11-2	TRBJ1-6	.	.	CASSLIVRSPLHF	TGTGCCAGCAGCTTGATAGTTCGATCACCCCTCCACTTT
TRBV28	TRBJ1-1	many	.	CASRAGGKSTEAFF	TGTGCCAGCAGGGCCGGGGGTAAAAGCACTGAAGCTTTCTTT
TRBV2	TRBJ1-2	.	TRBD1	CASEPGQGNYGYTF	TGTGCCAGCGAGCCGGGACAGGGGAACTATGGCTACACCTTC
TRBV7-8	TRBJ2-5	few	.	CASSSMGVVETQYF	TGTGCCAGCAGCTCAATGGGGGTGGTGGAGACCCAGTACTTC
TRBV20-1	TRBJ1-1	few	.	CSAEVWSDTEAFF	TGCAGTGCTGAGGTGTGGAGCGACACTGAAGCTTTCTTT
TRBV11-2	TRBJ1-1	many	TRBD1	CASSPDRGTEAFF	TGTGCCAGCAGCCCCGACAGGGGCACTGAAGCTTTCTTT
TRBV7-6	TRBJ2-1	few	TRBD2	CASSFFLSGRANEQFF	TGTGCCAGCAGCTTCTTCTTGAGCGGGAGAGCCAATGAGCAGTTCTTC
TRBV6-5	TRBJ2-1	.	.	CASSYFQYNEQFF	TGTGCCAGCAGTTACTTCCAGTACAATGAGCAGTTCTTC
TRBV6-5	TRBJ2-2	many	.	CASSYQPPTQGPGELFF	TGTGCCAGCAGTTACCAACCCCCAACGCAGGGCCCCGGGGAGCTGTTTTTT
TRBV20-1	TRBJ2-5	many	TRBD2	CSARLGTRSETQYF	TGCAGTGCTAGACTTGGGACTAGGAGTGAGACCCAGTACTTC
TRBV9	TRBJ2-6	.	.	CASSEREPRGSGANVLTF	TGTGCCAGCAGCGAGCGAGAACCCCGTGGCTCTGGGGCCAACGTCCTGACTTTC
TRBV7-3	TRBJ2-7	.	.	CATSLNPSNSEQYF	TGTGCCACCAGCTTAAATCCCTCGAACTCCGAGCAGTACTTC
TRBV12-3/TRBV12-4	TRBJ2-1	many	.	CASSQSLGAAYNEQFF	TGTGCCAGCAGTCAATCTCTAGGTGCGGCCTACAATGAGCAGTTCTTC
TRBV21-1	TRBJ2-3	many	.	CASVIPPTSGKDTQYF	TGTGCCAGCGTAATACCGCCGACTAGCGGGAAGGATACGCAGTATTTT
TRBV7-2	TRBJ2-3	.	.	CASSLELASTDTQYF	TGTGCCAGCAGCTTAGAGCTGGCTAGCACAGATACGCAGTATTTT